Listed below are T cell receptor beta chains from one sample, sequenced in a study of T cells after yellow fever vaccination. From the 5' RACE reads, TCRdb called clonotypes with MiXCR, one entry per CDR3 protein. Among a few hundred thousand distinct CDR3 sequences listed, 7.5% to 9% were seen once. This sample comprised CD4+ T cells sorted from PBMCs, obtained 5 days after the yellow fever booster vaccination. These receptors were collected from a man aged 18 to 30 who received the YFV17D yellow fever vaccine. The CDR3 runs from the conserved cysteine through the conserved F or W. D genes are given only for firm matches. Some rows mark clone size as missing; the rest say once, few, many or name a class of expanded clone.

j_call v_call d_call clone_size cdr3_nt cdr3_aa
TRBJ1-5 TRBV7-2 TRBD1 NA TGTGCCAGCAGCCGGTTGGGACAGGGGGTCGTTCAGCCCCAGCATTTT CASSRLGQGVVQPQHF
TRBJ2-5 TRBV6-5 NA few TGTGCCAGCAGTTCCCCGTGGGGCGGGGAAGAGACCCAGTACTTC CASSSPWGGEETQYF
TRBJ2-1 TRBV7-2 NA NA TGTGCCAGCAGCTCACTCCGGATCGATGAGCAGTTCTTC CASSSLRIDEQFF
TRBJ2-7 TRBV7-9 TRBD2 NA TGTGCCAGCAGCCCAGGATTTAGCGGGGGTTCCACCTACGAGCAGTACTTC CASSPGFSGGSTYEQYF
TRBJ2-7 TRBV4-1 TRBD2 NA TGCGCCAGCAGCCGGCCCGGGACTAGCACTTTCCCCTACGAGCAGTACTTC CASSRPGTSTFPYEQYF
TRBJ2-6 TRBV6-2/TRBV6-3 NA few TGTGCCAGCAGTCCTTGGGGCAGGCGCGACTCTGGGGCCAACGTCCTGACTTTC CASSPWGRRDSGANVLTF
TRBJ2-3 TRBV4-3 TRBD2 few TGCGCCAGCAGCCAAGCGGCGGGGGTTAGCACAGATACGCAGTATTTT CASSQAAGVSTDTQYF
TRBJ1-1 TRBV10-3 NA NA TGTGCCATCAGTGACAGTTGGACTGAAGCTTTCTTT CAISDSWTEAFF
TRBJ1-2 TRBV12-3/TRBV12-4 NA NA TGTGCCACCACATTCGGGGCTAACTATGGCTACACCTTC CATTFGANYGYTF
TRBJ2-2 TRBV12-3/TRBV12-4 NA NA TGTGCCAGCAGTTTGCAAAGGGTTAGGTCCGGGGAGCTGTTTTTT CASSLQRVRSGELFF
TRBJ1-3 TRBV6-6 TRBD1 NA TGTGCCAGCAGGACAGGGTTTGGAAACACCATATATTTT CASRTGFGNTIYF
TRBJ1-4 TRBV18 NA few TGTGCCAGCTCACCACGCGACGGGCCCGAAAAACTGTTTTTT CASSPRDGPEKLFF
TRBJ2-5 TRBV12-3/TRBV12-4 NA many TGTGCCAGCAGCAGGACAGAGACCCAGTACTTC CASSRTETQYF